Given below is one T cell receptor beta chain in context. The target antigen is unknown. The junction shows a germline mismatch at one end, possibly a read error. The data stem from a study of molecular identifiers for immune sequencing clone quantification. Study-wide points: In naive cells, under 1% of molecules belonged to clones above 20 RNA copies, against over 99% in effector cells.

CDR3 length: 13 amino acids. Germline V gives CDR1 DFQATT, CDR2 SNEGSKA (reference sequence). Bulk libraries came from a prior protocol with listed TCR primers. Each CDR3 protein is one row after TCRdb ran MiXCR on the PCR reads. This table holds about 98,000 distinct CDR3 sequences, about 35% found once. The TCR was taken from a human donor in good health. Some libraries in this study had Jurkat cell RNA spiked in. Sequenced: naive CD8+ T cells from blood, with Jurkat cell RNA spiked in. The subset here: FACS-sorted CD8+CD4-CCR7+CD45RA+ naive T cells. The V gene is TRBV20-1, the J gene TRBJ2-2; D may be TRBD2 (6 bases). CDR3 amino acids: CSATEGDTGGLFF. CDR3 bases: TGCAGTGCTACCGAGGGCGACACCGGGGGGCTGTTTTTT.